One sample yielded the 31 T cell receptor beta chains listed below, sequenced in a study of T-cell reconstitution after alpha-beta-depleted transplantation in children. During its preparation, the TCRbeta library received unique molecular identifiers. From the PCR reads, TCRdb called clonotypes with MiXCR, one entry per CDR3 protein. The sample has a few hundred thousand distinct CDR3 sequences; roughly a quarter are singletons. This specimen consisted of PBMCs, obtained before TCRalphabeta/CD19-depleted stem cell transplant. These receptors came from a boy under three years old with Wiskott-Aldrich syndrome, due to receive a stem cell transplant.

This clonotype has a handful of counts. This chain uses TRBV5-1 with TRBJ2-1; D uncertain. V lost 2 bases to trimming and J lost 8 bases, with 17 bases between them. In germline, CDR1 is SGHRS, CDR2 YFSETQ. The CDR3 has 15 residues. CDR3 sequence: CASSFDGRRGDEQFF. In DNA, the CDR3 is TGCGCCAGCAGCTTCGACGGGCGCAGAGGAGATGAGCAGTTCTTC.

The chain joins TRBV12-3 or TRBV12-4 to TRBJ2-1; D is tentatively TRBD1 or TRBD2 (5 bases each). V was trimmed by 6 bases and J by 8 bases, leaving 17 bases between them. The CDR3 contains 14 residues. The CDR3 loop is CASSPHPGRHEQFF. The CDR3 nucleotides read TGTGCCAGCAGCCCCCATCCGGGGCGGCATGAGCAGTTCTTC.

The V and J genes are TRBV29-1 and TRBJ2-7, with 9 bases that match TRBD1. The CDR3 loop spans 11 amino acids. The trim removed 7 bases at V and 3 bases at J, leaving 1 base unmatched. Germline CDR1 SQVTM, CDR2 ANQGSEA. The CDR3 spells CSAGQGYEQYF. The DNA for the CDR3 is TGCAGCGCGGGACAGGGCTACGAGCAGTACTTC.

This clonotype was detected only a few times. This chain uses TRBV20-1 with TRBJ2-2; D gene unclear. The V and J ends lost 3 bases and 3 bases respectively, with 5 bases between them. The CDR3 loop spans 12 amino acids. Germline loops: CDR1 DFQATT, CDR2 SNEGSKA (reference sequence). Here the CDR3 DNA reads TGCAGTGCTAGTCCCGACACCGGGGAGCTGTTTTTT. This gives the protein CSASPDTGELFF.

The chain employs TRBV7-2 and TRBJ2-7, with D tentatively TRBD1 (5 bases). The V gene lost 2 bases and the J gene lost 3 bases, with 14 bases spanning the gap. Per the germline V gene, CDR1 is SGHTA and CDR2 is FQGNSA. CDR3 size: 15 residues. The CDR3 protein is CASSLSQGSYYEQYF. CDR3 nucleotide sequence: TGTGCCAGCAGCTTATCTCAGGGCAGTTACTACGAGCAGTACTTC.

This clonotype was seen a few times. The chain carries TRBV5-6 and TRBJ2-6; 9 bases agree with TRBD1. V was pared by 3 bases and J by 5 bases, with 9 bases of the junction left unmatched. Germline V gene data show CDR1 as SGHDT and CDR2 as YYEEEE. The CDR3 extends over 17 amino acids. CDR3 region: CASSWDTGGVWANVLTF. The DNA for the CDR3 is TGTGCCAGCAGCTGGGACACAGGGGGCGTCTGGGCCAACGTCCTGACTTTC.

This clonotype was seen a handful of times. The DNA for the CDR3 is TGCAGCGGCCGAATAGCGGGAGATCACGGGGAGCTGTTTTTT. Translation gives CSGRIAGDHGELFF. This chain joins TRBV29-1 and TRBJ2-2; 9 bases map to TRBD2. The CDR3 runs to 14 residues. Germline V lookup: CDR1 SQVTM, CDR2 ANQGSEA. Trimming cost V 7 bases and J 7 bases; bases outside gene matches: 10.

The chain employs TRBV5-1 and TRBJ1-2; D gene ambiguous. CDR3 length: 13 residues. CDR1 is SGHRS, CDR2 YFSETQ, per germline. Trimming removed 0 bases at V and 3 bases at J, with 6 bases between. The CDR3 region has the DNA TGCGCCAGCAGCTTGGGGACGCACTATGGCTACACCTTC. Translation gives CASSLGTHYGYTF.

The rearrangement links TRBV12-3 or TRBV12-4 to TRBJ1-1; D is undetermined. This CDR3 is built from 15 residues. Trimming pared 1 base from V and 1 base from J, leaving 10 bases between. The CDR3 is CASSLGVTRNTEAFF. The CDR3, as DNA: TGTGCCAGCAGTTTAGGGGTTACAAGGAACACTGAAGCTTTCTTT.

The chain has TRBV3-1 and TRBJ2-1, with D hard to call. Germline lookup yields CDR1 LGHDT and CDR2 YNNKEL (reference sequence). V was shortened by 5 bases and J by 10 bases, with 9 bases between the two germline ends. CDR3 length: 11 amino acids. The CDR3 bases are TGTGCCAGCAGCGATCTACGCGAGCAGTTCTTC. Encoded protein: CASSDLREQFF.

The chain combines TRBV2 with TRBJ2-3, with 7 bases matching TRBD2. The CDR3 spans 17 residues. Per germline, CDR1 SNHLY and CDR2 FYNNEI. J lost 3 bases, V lost 7 bases, and 16 bases had no gene match. The CDR3 region is CASIFNGGRALTDTQYF. CDR3 nucleotide sequence: TGTGCCAGCATCTTCAATGGGGGGAGGGCCCTTACAGATACGCAGTATTTT.

The chain combines TRBV4-1 with TRBJ2-1; D perhaps matches TRBD1 (5 bases). CDR1 is MGHRA, CDR2 YSYEKL, per germline. The CDR3 sequence is 17 residues long. With 1 base removed from V and 3 bases from J, the gap between germline ends came to 16 bases. The CDR3 DNA reads TGCGCCAGCAGCCAAGTAAAGGTTACAGGTCTCTACAATGAGCAGTTCTTC. It is translated as CASSQVKVTGLYNEQFF.

The rearrangement links TRBV10-3 to TRBJ2-5; no clear D. This CDR3 contains 14 residues. Germline-derived CDR1 and CDR2 are ENHRY and SYGVKD. Trimming left V 6 bases short and J 3 bases short, with 14 bases between. The CDR3 spells CAISQTRAEETQYF. CDR3 bases: TGTGCCATCAGCCAGACCCGGGCCGAAGAGACCCAGTACTTC.

This clonotype was picked up many times. CDR3: CASSIGGDQPQHF. Here the CDR3 DNA reads TGTGCCAGTAGTATAGGTGGCGATCAGCCCCAGCATTTT. V usage is TRBV19 and J usage is TRBJ1-5; D gene uncertain. Looked up from germline, CDR1 is LNHDA and CDR2 is SQIVND (reference sequence). Trimming stripped 1 base from V and 5 bases from J, with 6 bases between. The CDR3 totals 13 residues. The full variable domain, with the rest looked up from reference TRBV19 and TRBJ1-5, is DGGITQSPKYLFRKEGQNVTLSCEQNLNHDAMYWYRQDPGQGLRLIYYSQIVNDFQKGDIAEGYSVSREKKESFPLTVTSAQKNPTAFYLCASSIGGDQPQHFGDGTRLSIL.

The rearrangement joins TRBV20-1 to TRBJ2-1, with 8 bases aligning to TRBD2. The V gene end was trimmed by 6 bases and the J gene end by 10 bases; junction bases not matched to a gene: 11. The germline V gene encodes CDR1 DFQATT and CDR2 SNEGSKA (reference sequence). This CDR3 spans 13 amino acids. Written as DNA, the CDR3 is TGCAGTGCCCCTAGGGCTAGCGGGCAGGAGCAGTTCTTC. It specifies CSAPRASGQEQFF.

This clonotype was seen more than once but under ten times. The J gene is TRBJ2-3, the V gene TRBV5-1, with 15 bases identical to TRBD2. The CDR3 has 16 amino acids. V lost 6 bases to trimming and J lost 3 bases; unmatched junction nucleotides: 5. Germline V gene sequence: CDR1 SGHRS, CDR2 YFSETQ. CDR3 DNA sequence: TGCGCCAGCAACTGGGGACTAGCGGGAGGAACAGATACGCAGTATTTT. Its protein product is CASNWGLAGGTDTQYF.

This clonotype was detected only a few times. The J gene is TRBJ2-2, the V gene TRBV19, with D perhaps given as TRBD1 or TRBD2 (5 bases each). V dropped 5 bases and J dropped 5 bases, with 12 bases sitting between them. The CDR3 spans 14 residues. The germline CDR1 and CDR2 sequences are LNHDA and SQIVND (reference sequence). The CDR3 DNA reads as TGTGCCAGTAGTCTCCGGGGCAGTACCGGGGAGCTGTTTTTT. Its translation is CASSLRGSTGELFF. The variable domain in full, with the rest retrieved from reference TRBV19 and TRBJ2-2, is DGGITQSPKYLFRKEGQNVTLSCEQNLNHDAMYWYRQDPGQGLRLIYYSQIVNDFQKGDIAEGYSVSREKKESFPLTVTSAQKNPTAFYLCASSLRGSTGELFFGEGSRLTVL.

This clonotype showed up just a few times. This chain links TRBV27 with TRBJ1-5, with TRBD1 matching over 7 bases. The CDR3 has 15 amino acids. Germline V gene sequence: CDR1 MNHEY, CDR2 SMNVEV (reference sequence). J gave up 2 bases and V 4 bases, and 5 bases lay outside the gene matches. Here the CDR3 DNA reads TGTGCCAGCAGTTCCAGGACAGGTGGCAATCAGCCCCAGCATTTT. Translated, it gives CASSSRTGGNQPQHF.

In its sample, this clonotype was seen a few times. The genes are TRBV9 and TRBJ2-1, with 9 nucleotides matching TRBD2. Germline values: CDR1 SGDLS, CDR2 YYNGEE. The CDR3 has 18 residues. V lost 2 bases, J lost 3 bases, and 12 bases stayed unmatched. The CDR3, as DNA: TGTGCCAGCAGCGTGCCCTTTTTAAGACTAGCGGACTACAATGAGCAGTTCTTC. Translating gives CASSVPFLRLADYNEQFF.

This chain uses TRBV5-1 with TRBJ2-2; a weak D match, TRBD1 (7 bases). V lost 3 bases and J lost 3, with 12 bases in between. The CDR3 is 15 residues long. Germline CDR1 SGHRS, CDR2 YFSETQ. Here the CDR3 DNA reads TGCGCCAGCAGCTACCAGGGGGAGGACACCGGGGAGCTGTTTTTT. Translation: CASSYQGEDTGELFF.

The chain joins TRBV9 to TRBJ1-3; maybe TRBD1 (6 bases). The CDR3 loop spans 15 amino acids. The germline V gene has CDR1 SGDLS and CDR2 YYNGEE. Trimming pared 3 bases from V and 4 bases from J, leaving 14 bases between. In DNA form, the CDR3 reads TGTGCCAGCAGCGCCCGGTCCGGGACAGGAAACACCATATATTTT. It codes for CASSARSGTGNTIYF.

This sequence joins TRBV28 and TRBJ2-6, with 8 bases identical to TRBD2. The CDR3 is 16 amino acids. Germline values: CDR1 MDHEN, CDR2 SYDVKM. Unmatched junction bases numbered 1, after V lost 3 bases and J lost 0 bases. For the CDR3, the DNA is TGTGCCAGCAGTTTCGGGGGGGGCTCTGGGGCCAACGTCCTGACTTTC. Translation gives CASSFGGGSGANVLTF.

This clonotype was picked up a small number of times. The genes are TRBV20-1 and TRBJ1-5, with 10 nucleotides matching TRBD1. The V gene end was trimmed by 3 bases and the J gene end by 0 bases; junction bases not matched to a gene: 11. The CDR3 totals 18 residues. Per germline, CDR1 DFQATT and CDR2 SNEGSKA (reference sequence). The CDR3 DNA sequence: TGCAGTGCTAGGGGACCCGGACAGGGGGACTATAGCAATCAGCCCCAGCATTTT. Translating gives CSARGPGQGDYSNQPQHF.

The V call is TRBV12-3 or TRBV12-4, the J call TRBJ2-6, with 10 bases matching TRBD1. J lost 2 bases, V lost 5 bases, and 3 bases had no gene match. The CDR3 is 16 residues long. The CDR3 nucleotides read TGTGCCAGCAGTCGGACAGGGGGGGCTGGGGCCAACGTCCTGACTTTC. This gives the protein CASSRTGGAGANVLTF.

This clonotype was counted between two and nine times. V gene TRBV21-1 combines with J gene TRBJ1-1; TRBD1, the table's D call, was not compared with the DNA. TRBV21-1 is a recognized pseudogene. This CDR3 has 10 amino acids. This chain's CDR3 is CAPGGTEAFF. CDR3 sequence (DNA): TGTGCTCCCGGGGGAACTGAAGCTTTCTTT.

This chain uses TRBV20-1 with TRBJ2-1; 11 nucleotides agree with TRBD2. Germline V gene data show CDR1 as DFQATT and CDR2 as SNEGSKA (reference sequence). Trimming took 6 bases from V and 12 from J; bases not matched to a gene: 13. This CDR3 contains 14 residues. The CDR3 here is CSATGTSGSVGQFF. The DNA for the CDR3 is TGCAGTGCGACCGGGACTAGCGGCTCCGTCGGGCAGTTCTTC.

This clonotype came up a few times. The chain joins TRBV4-2 to TRBJ2-3, with 14 bases fitting TRBD2. The CDR3 is 19 amino acids. The J segment lost 3 bases and the V segment lost 3 bases, leaving 11 bases of the junction unmatched. Germline CDR1 reads LGHNA; CDR2 reads YNFKEQ. Here the CDR3 DNA reads TGTGCCAGCAGCCACATGGGACTAGCGGGAGTTCTAGAAACAGATACGCAGTATTTT. It is translated as CASSHMGLAGVLETDTQYF.

This clonotype has a handful of counts. J is TRBJ2-4 and V is TRBV6-5, with 8 bases that match TRBD1. V trimming: 4 bases; J trimming: 0 bases; junction bases outside the gene matches: 2. Germline V CDR1 and CDR2: MNHEY, SVGAGI. This CDR3 is 15 amino acids long. This CDR3 reads CASSLTGVAKNIQYF. The CDR3 nucleotides read TGTGCCAGCAGTTTGACAGGGGTAGCCAAAAACATTCAGTACTTC.

The chain joins TRBV5-1 to TRBJ1-4; D is possibly TRBD1 (6 bases). Germline V gene data show CDR1 as SGHRS and CDR2 as YFSETQ. The V end was cut by 4 bases, the J end by 7 bases, with 17 bases between. This CDR3 has 15 amino acids. The CDR3 here is CASSLFADSGEKLFF. The CDR3 coding sequence is TGCGCCAGCAGCCTTTTCGCGGACAGCGGTGAAAAACTGTTTTTT.

Comment on this clonotype: One end of the junction varies from germline; a read error may be responsible. The chain employs TRBV11-2 and TRBJ2-7; TRBD2 might be the D (5 bases). Germline assignment: CDR1 SGHAT and CDR2 FQNNGV. This CDR3 is built from 13 residues. The CDR3 is CAGSPLATYEQYF. The CDR3 bases are TGTGCCGGCAGCCCCCTAGCAACCTACGAGCAGTACTTC.

This clonotype was seen more than once but under ten times. The chain recombines TRBV5-3 with TRBJ2-1; D may be TRBD2 (5 bases). TRBV5-3 is placed among ORFs of uncertain function. The CDR3 has 14 amino acids. Between the trimmed V and J ends, which lost 1 base and 6 bases, there was a span of 11 bases. The CDR3 loop reads CARSLLVGVNEQFF. The CDR3, as DNA: TGTGCCAGAAGCTTGCTCGTGGGAGTCAATGAGCAGTTCTTC.